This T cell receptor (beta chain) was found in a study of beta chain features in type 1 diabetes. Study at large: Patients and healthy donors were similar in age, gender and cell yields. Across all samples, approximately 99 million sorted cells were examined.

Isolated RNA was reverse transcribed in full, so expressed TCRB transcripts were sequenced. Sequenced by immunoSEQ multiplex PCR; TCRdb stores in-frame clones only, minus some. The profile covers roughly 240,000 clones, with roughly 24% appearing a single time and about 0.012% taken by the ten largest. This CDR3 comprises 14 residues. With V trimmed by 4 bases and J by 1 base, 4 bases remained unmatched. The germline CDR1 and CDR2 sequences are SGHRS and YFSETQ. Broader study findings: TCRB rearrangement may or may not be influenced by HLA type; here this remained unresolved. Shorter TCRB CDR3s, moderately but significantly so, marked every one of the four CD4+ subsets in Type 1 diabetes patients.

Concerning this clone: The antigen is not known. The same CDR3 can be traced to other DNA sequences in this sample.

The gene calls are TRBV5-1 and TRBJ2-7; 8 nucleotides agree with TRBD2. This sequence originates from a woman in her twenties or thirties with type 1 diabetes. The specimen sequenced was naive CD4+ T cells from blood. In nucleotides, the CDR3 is TGCGCCAGCAGCCTAACTAGCGGATCCTACGAGCAGTACTTC. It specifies CASSLTSGSYEQYF.